This is a list of T cell receptor beta chains from one sample in a study of T cells in narcolepsy. The table came from immunoSEQ multiplex PCR; TCRdb's copy has only in-frame clones and leaves some out. The sample carries under 35,000 clones, around 80% recorded once. Material: memory (CD45RA-) CD4+ T cells from blood. These receptors were obtained from a human donor in good health. Both conserved end residues are part of each CDR3.

TRBV6-1,TRBJ2-5,CASSDLSGGRETQYF
TRBV7-5,TRBJ1-1,CVRSWRGYQKDGDTEAFF
TRBV28,TRBJ1-3,CAYEARAGNTIYF
TRBV18,TRBJ2-2,CASSPQGGASGELFF
TRBV6-6,TRBJ1-3,CASSYSGFSGNTIYF
TRBV9,TRBJ2-1,CASSPLGAPPIYNEQFF
TRBV6-1,TRBJ1-2,CASSPTGVYGYTF
TRBV6-5,TRBJ1-2,CASRRQGTGYTF
TRBV6-5,TRBJ1-5,CASRDRDINQPQHF
TRBV15,TRBJ2-7,CATSAETYEQYF
TRBV10-3,NA,CAISGTSGGHDEQYF
TRBV28,TRBJ1-6,CASSNRPSGRDSPLHF
TRBV6-1,TRBJ1-1,CASIKVQGFTEAFF
TRBV7-2,TRBJ1-1,CASSSREGGAEAFF
TRBV6-6,TRBJ1-5,CASSSGRGTDNQPQHF
TRBV30,TRBJ1-1,CAWSVQVGEAFF
TRBV5-1,TRBJ2-5,CASSLDGGTQYF
TRBV9,TRBJ2-1,CASSVEGGIVGGNEQFF
TRBV15,TRBJ1-5,CATSRDWGIPNQPQHF
TRBV5-5,TRBJ1-2,CASSLAITSSLYGYTF
TRBV4-3,TRBJ2-1,CASSQGGREQFF
TRBV6-1,TRBJ2-2,CASSLSRPPTGELFF